Listed below are T cell receptor beta chains from one sample, sequenced in a study of early T cells in non-severe SARS-CoV-2 infection. A single record per CDR3 protein comes from TCRdb applying MiXCR to the 5' RACE reads. The table shows tens of thousands of distinct CDR3 sequences, with about 10% occurring only once. Sequences were obtained from whole blood. These receptors originate from an adult who was a healthcare worker with PCR-confirmed SARS-CoV-2 infection or an uninfected control (not recorded which). Both conserved end residues are part of each CDR3. Fields, in order: D gene, J gene, clone size, V gene, CDR3 protein, CDR3 DNA. The D gene is left open where the match is weak. Size tells how often a clone was seen (once, few, many) or the class of an expanded clone, and some rows leave it out.

NA TRBJ2-6 many TRBV20-1 CSARDLQGLAGANVLTF TGCAGTGCTAGAGATCTTCAGGGTCTCGCCGGGGCCAACGTCCTGACTTTC
TRBD1 TRBJ2-5 many TRBV11-2 CASSRDRSRETQYF TGTGCCAGCAGCCGGGACAGGTCCCGAGAGACCCAGTACTTC
NA TRBJ2-3 many TRBV30 CAWGLTDTQYF TGTGCCTGGGGCCTCACAGATACGCAGTATTTT
NA TRBJ2-3 few TRBV27 CASSSGHPSTDTQYF TGTGCCAGCAGTTCGGGCCACCCTAGCACAGATACGCAGTATTTT
TRBD1 TRBJ1-6 many TRBV18 CASSLRQGGDSPLHF TGTGCCAGCTCACTAAGACAGGGGGGTGATTCACCCCTCCACTTT
NA TRBJ2-5 few TRBV9 CASSRRPRETQYF TGTGCCAGCAGCAGACGACCAAGAGAGACCCAGTACTTC
NA TRBJ2-6 many TRBV20-1 CSARSSGANVLTF TGCAGTGCCAGGTCCTCTGGGGCCAACGTCCTGACTTTC
NA TRBJ2-3 medium-sized TRBV29-1 CSSFGDGTDDTQYF TGCAGCTCGTTTGGGGACGGGACGGACGATACGCAGTATTTT
TRBD1 TRBJ1-2 NA TRBV28 CASIPGGRRVLDSGYTF TGTGCCAGCATCCCAGGGGGCCGCCGCGTACTGGATTCTGGCTACACCTTC
TRBD2 TRBJ2-3 many TRBV10-3 CAISERTGGPLDTQYF TGTGCCATCAGTGAGAGAACGGGAGGGCCATTAGATACGCAGTATTTT
NA TRBJ2-1 few TRBV27 CASSLDRGSYNEQFF TGTGCCAGCAGTTTAGACCGGGGCTCCTACAATGAGCAGTTCTTC
NA TRBJ2-1 many TRBV12-5 CASGLGAGRTWNEQFF TGTGCTAGTGGTTTGGGTGCGGGGCGTACATGGAATGAGCAGTTCTTC
NA TRBJ2-5 few TRBV29-1 CSPGGGPGETQYF TGCAGCCCCGGCGGAGGGCCGGGAGAGACCCAGTACTTC
NA TRBJ1-5 NA TRBV6-1 CASSLPGSRGRNQPQHF TGTGCCAGCAGTTTGCCAGGGTCCCGGGGCCGCAATCAGCCCCAGCATTTT
NA TRBJ2-7 few TRBV20-1 CSARERGNSYEQYF TGCAGTGCTAGAGAGCGGGGAAATTCCTACGAGCAGTACTTC
TRBD2 TRBJ2-1 few TRBV7-2 CASSSRGTSSNEQFF TGTGCCAGCAGCTCAAGAGGGACTAGCTCCAATGAGCAGTTCTTC
NA TRBJ2-7 few TRBV15 CATSRGNSYEQYF TGTGCCACCAGCAGAGGCAACTCCTACGAGCAGTACTTC
NA TRBJ2-1 many TRBV6-6 CASSLGYNEQFF TGTGCCAGCAGTTTGGGGTACAATGAGCAGTTCTTC
TRBD1 TRBJ2-4 NA TRBV5-6 CASSPDRDENIQYF TGTGCCAGCAGCCCGGACAGGGATGAAAACATTCAGTACTTC
NA TRBJ2-3 NA TRBV12-3/TRBV12-4 CASTWGGPTDTQYF TGTGCCAGCACCTGGGGGGGGCCGACAGATACGCAGTATTTT
NA TRBJ2-3 NA TRBV20-1 CSARDPAASTPQYF TGCAGTGCTAGAGATCCCGCGGCTTCTACCCCGCAGTATTTT
NA TRBJ2-1 NA TRBV7-2 CASSLVEEAEDEQFF TGTGCCAGCAGCTTAGTAGAGGAAGCTGAGGATGAGCAGTTCTTC
NA TRBJ2-7 many TRBV6-2/TRBV6-3 CASRRLGHEQYF TGTGCCAGCAGAAGACTCGGCCACGAGCAGTACTTC
NA TRBJ2-1 NA TRBV10-1 CASSGGPEQFF TGCGCCAGCAGTGGGGGTCCTGAGCAGTTCTTC
NA TRBJ1-5 NA TRBV6-6 CASSYGRPEGQPQHF TGTGCCAGCAGTTACGGGCGGCCGGAGGGTCAGCCCCAGCATTTT
TRBD2 TRBJ2-7 many TRBV7-2 CASSLGLAGVRDSYEQYF TGTGCCAGCAGCTTAGGTCTAGCGGGAGTTCGAGACTCCTACGAGCAGTACTTC
TRBD1 TRBJ2-1 many TRBV20-1 CSAGSLDRANNEQFF TGCAGTGCTGGATCATTGGACAGGGCCAACAATGAGCAGTTCTTC
NA TRBJ2-7 many TRBV7-2 CASRALAVSSYEQYF TGTGCCAGCAGGGCACTAGCTGTTAGCTCCTACGAGCAGTACTTC
TRBD1 TRBJ2-6 many TRBV4-3 CASSPALVRQGSSGANVLTF TGCGCCAGCAGCCCCGCCTTGGTGCGACAGGGGTCCTCTGGGGCCAACGTCCTGACTTTC
NA TRBJ1-3 few TRBV25-1 CASSNPIRNTIYF TGTGCCAGCAGTAATCCCATTCGGAACACCATATATTTT
TRBD2 TRBJ2-1 many TRBV5-1 CASSLTSGRYNEQFF TGCGCCAGCAGCTTAACTAGCGGGCGGTACAATGAGCAGTTCTTC
TRBD1 TRBJ2-3 few TRBV20-1 CSARDLGGQGSGTQYF TGCAGTGCTAGAGATTTAGGGGGACAGGGTTCAGGTACGCAGTATTTT
TRBD2 TRBJ2-1 few TRBV6-4 CASSDSGTSNEQFF TGTGCCAGCAGTGACTCTGGGACTAGCAATGAGCAGTTCTTC
TRBD2 TRBJ2-1 many TRBV6-6 CASSGTSGRYEQFF TGTGCCAGCAGCGGGACTAGCGGGAGGTATGAGCAGTTCTTC
NA TRBJ2-6 many TRBV20-1 CSARDPNSGANVLTF TGCAGTGCTAGAGATCCTAACTCCGGGGCCAACGTCCTGACTTTC
TRBD1 TRBJ2-7 few TRBV11-2 CASSAPANRGNEQYF TGTGCCAGCAGTGCCCCGGCTAACAGGGGTAACGAGCAGTACTTC
NA TRBJ2-3 many TRBV5-1 CASSFISGTDTQYF TGCGCCAGCAGCTTTATATCGGGCACAGATACGCAGTATTTT
NA TRBJ2-2 many TRBV7-2 CASSPAIGELFF TGTGCCAGCAGCCCAGCAATTGGGGAGCTGTTTTTT
NA TRBJ1-4 NA TRBV6-2/TRBV6-3 CASSYRSVGKGEKLFF TGTGCCAGCAGCTACCGATCCGTGGGGAAGGGGGAAAAACTGTTTTTT
NA TRBJ2-1 many TRBV29-1 CSVRHNEQFF TGCAGCGTTAGGCACAATGAGCAGTTCTTC
NA TRBJ2-6 many TRBV7-2 CASSLVPSGANVLTF TGTGCCAGCAGCTTAGTACCCTCTGGGGCCAACGTCCTGACTTTC
TRBD2 TRBJ2-1 many TRBV6-1 CASTTHSGGPSPPGNEQFF TGTGCCAGCACCACACATAGCGGGGGCCCATCCCCTCCAGGGAATGAGCAGTTCTTC
TRBD1 TRBJ1-6 few TRBV27 CASSSRQGAEIVSPLHF TGTGCCAGCAGTTCCCGACAGGGGGCTGAAATAGTGTCACCCCTCCACTTT
NA TRBJ2-1 few TRBV9 CASSGDGQPYNEQFF TGTGCCAGCAGCGGCGACGGCCAACCCTACAATGAGCAGTTCTTC
NA TRBJ2-3 many TRBV12-3/TRBV12-4 CASSSGYTDTQYF TGTGCCAGCAGTTCTGGATACACAGATACGCAGTATTTT
TRBD1 TRBJ1-5 few TRBV7-3 CASSLGRGRIRNQPQHF TGTGCCAGCAGCTTGGGAAGGGGGCGGATACGCAATCAGCCCCAGCATTTT
NA TRBJ1-2 many TRBV5-1 CASSPTPQGPYGYTF TGCGCCAGCAGCCCCACCCCACAGGGTCCTTATGGCTACACCTTC
NA TRBJ2-7 many TRBV7-6 CASSLVGGGHSYEQYF TGTGCCAGCAGCTTAGTAGGGGGGGGACATTCCTACGAGCAGTACTTC